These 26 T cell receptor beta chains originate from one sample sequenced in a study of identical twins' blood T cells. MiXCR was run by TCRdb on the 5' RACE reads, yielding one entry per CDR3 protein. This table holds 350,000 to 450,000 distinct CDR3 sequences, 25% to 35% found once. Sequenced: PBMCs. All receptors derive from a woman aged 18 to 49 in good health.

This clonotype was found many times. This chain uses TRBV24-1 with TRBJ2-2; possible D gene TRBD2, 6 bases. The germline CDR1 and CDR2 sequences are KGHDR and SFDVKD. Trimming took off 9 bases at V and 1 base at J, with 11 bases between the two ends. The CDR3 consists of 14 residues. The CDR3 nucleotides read TGTGCCACCGGGACTGATAGGAACACCGGGGAGCTGTTTTTT. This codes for CATGTDRNTGELFF.

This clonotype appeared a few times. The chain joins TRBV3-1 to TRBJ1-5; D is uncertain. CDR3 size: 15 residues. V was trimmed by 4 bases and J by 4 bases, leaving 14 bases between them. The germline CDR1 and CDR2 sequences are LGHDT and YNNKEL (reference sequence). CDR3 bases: TGTGCCAGCAGCCGGGGTATCTCGGGGAATCAGCCCCAGCATTTT. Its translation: CASSRGISGNQPQHF.

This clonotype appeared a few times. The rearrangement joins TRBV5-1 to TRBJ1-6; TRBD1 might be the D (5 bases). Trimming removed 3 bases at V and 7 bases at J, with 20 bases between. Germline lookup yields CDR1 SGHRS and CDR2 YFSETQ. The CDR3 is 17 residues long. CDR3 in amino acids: CASSYGLGAQQNSPLHF. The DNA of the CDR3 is TGCGCCAGCAGCTATGGACTAGGGGCACAACAAAATTCACCCCTCCACTTT.

CDR3 residues: CASSDRQHTEAFF. The DNA of the CDR3 is TGTGCCAGCAGCGACAGACAGCACACTGAAGCTTTCTTT. V is TRBV6-2 or TRBV6-3 and J is TRBJ1-1, with a possible D match to TRBD1 (5 bases). Germline V lookup: CDR1 MNHEY, CDR2 SVGEGT. Trimming took off 6 bases at V and 3 bases at J, with 11 bases between the two ends. The CDR3 extends over 13 amino acids.

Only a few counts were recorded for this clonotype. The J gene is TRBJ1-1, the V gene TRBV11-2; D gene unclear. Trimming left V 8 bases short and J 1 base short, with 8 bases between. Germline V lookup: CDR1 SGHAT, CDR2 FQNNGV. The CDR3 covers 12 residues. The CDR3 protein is CASGSWNTEAFF. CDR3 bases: TGTGCCAGCGGAAGTTGGAACACTGAAGCTTTCTTT. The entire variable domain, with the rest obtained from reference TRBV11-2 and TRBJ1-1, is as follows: EAGVAQSPRYKIIEKRQSVAFWCNPISGHATLYWYQQILGQGPKLLIQFQNNGVVDDSQLPKDRFSAERLKGVDSTLKIQPAKLEDSAVYLCASGSWNTEAFFGQGTRLTVV.

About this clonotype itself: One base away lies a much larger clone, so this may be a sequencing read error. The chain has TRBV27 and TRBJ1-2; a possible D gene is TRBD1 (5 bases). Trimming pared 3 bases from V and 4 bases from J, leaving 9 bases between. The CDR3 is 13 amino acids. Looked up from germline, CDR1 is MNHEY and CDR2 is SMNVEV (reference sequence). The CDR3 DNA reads TGTGCCAGCAGTTTCATTAGGGGCTATGGCTACACCTTC. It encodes CASSFIRGYGYTF.

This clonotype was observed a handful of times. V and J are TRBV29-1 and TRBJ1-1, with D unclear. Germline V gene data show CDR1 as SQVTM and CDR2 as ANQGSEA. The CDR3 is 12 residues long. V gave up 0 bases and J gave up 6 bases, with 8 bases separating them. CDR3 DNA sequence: TGCAGCGTTGAAGAAGGTGTTGCTGAAGCTTTCTTT. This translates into CSVEEGVAEAFF.

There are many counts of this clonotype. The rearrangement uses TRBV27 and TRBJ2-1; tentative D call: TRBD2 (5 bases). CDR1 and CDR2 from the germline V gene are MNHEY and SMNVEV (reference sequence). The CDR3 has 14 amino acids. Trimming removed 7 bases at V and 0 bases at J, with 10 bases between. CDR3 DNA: TGTGCCAGCAAGTTGGCGGGCTCCTACAATGAGCAGTTCTTC. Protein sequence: CASKLAGSYNEQFF.

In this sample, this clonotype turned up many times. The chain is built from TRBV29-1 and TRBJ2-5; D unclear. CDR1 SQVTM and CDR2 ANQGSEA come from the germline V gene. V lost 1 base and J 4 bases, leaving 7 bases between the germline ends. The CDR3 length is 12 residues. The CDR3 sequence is CSVEGVRETQYF. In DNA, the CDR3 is TGCAGCGTTGAAGGGGTCCGAGAGACCCAGTACTTC.

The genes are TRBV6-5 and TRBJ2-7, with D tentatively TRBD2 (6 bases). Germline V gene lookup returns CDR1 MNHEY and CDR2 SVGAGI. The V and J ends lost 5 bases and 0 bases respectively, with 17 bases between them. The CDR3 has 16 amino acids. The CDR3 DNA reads TGTGCCAGCAGTCTCGCTGGGGCGGGACCCTCCTACGAGCAGTACTTC. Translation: CASSLAGAGPSYEQYF.

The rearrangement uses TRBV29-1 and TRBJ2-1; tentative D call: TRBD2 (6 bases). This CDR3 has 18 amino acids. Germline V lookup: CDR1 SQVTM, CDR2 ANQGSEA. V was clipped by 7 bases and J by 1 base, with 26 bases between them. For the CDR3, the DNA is TGCAGCGCTGGGGGTCCTAGCGCGAGGGAAGGTTCCTACAATGAGCAGTTCTTC. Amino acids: CSAGGPSAREGSYNEQFF.

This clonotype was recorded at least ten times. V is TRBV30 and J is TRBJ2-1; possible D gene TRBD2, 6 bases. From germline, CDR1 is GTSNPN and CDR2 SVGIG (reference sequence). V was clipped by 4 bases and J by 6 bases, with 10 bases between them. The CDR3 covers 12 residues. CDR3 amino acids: CAWTSASNEQFF. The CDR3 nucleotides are TGTGCCTGGACTAGCGCCAGCAATGAGCAGTTCTTC.

The CDR3 bases are TGTGCCAGCACCTCGACAGGGCCCGCACTGGACTATGGCTACACCTTC. Protein sequence: CASTSTGPALDYGYTF. The chain combines TRBV28 with TRBJ1-2; 7 bases agree with TRBD1. The CDR3 spans 16 residues. Germline V gives CDR1 MDHEN, CDR2 SYDVKM. With 7 bases clipped from V and 3 bases from J, the junction kept 14 bases outside the gene matches.

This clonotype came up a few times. The CDR3 is CSFRLAGDADTQYF. The DNA of the CDR3 is TGCAGCTTCAGACTAGCGGGAGATGCAGATACGCAGTATTTT. The V call is TRBV29-1, the J call TRBJ2-3, with 12 bases matching TRBD2. Germline V gene data show CDR1 as SQVTM and CDR2 as ANQGSEA. The CDR3 sequence is 14 residues long. V was clipped by 8 bases and J by 4 bases; unmatched bases: 7.

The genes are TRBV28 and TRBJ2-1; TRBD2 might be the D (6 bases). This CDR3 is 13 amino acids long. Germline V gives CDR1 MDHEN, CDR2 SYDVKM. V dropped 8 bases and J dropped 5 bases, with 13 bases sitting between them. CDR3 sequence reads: CASLLGGHNEQFF. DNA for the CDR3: TGTGCCAGCCTCCTCGGAGGGCACAATGAGCAGTTCTTC.

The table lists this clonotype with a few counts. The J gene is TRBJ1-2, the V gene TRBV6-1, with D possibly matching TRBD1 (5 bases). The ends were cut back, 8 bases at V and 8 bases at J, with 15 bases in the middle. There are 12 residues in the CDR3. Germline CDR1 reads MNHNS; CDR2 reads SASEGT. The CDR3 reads CASAGSHKGYTF. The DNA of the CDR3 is TGTGCCAGCGCAGGGAGCCATAAAGGCTACACCTTC.

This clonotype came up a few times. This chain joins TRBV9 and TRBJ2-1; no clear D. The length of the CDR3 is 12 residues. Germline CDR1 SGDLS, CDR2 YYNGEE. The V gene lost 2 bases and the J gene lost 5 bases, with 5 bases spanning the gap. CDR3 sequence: CASSVVNNEQFF. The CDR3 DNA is TGTGCCAGCAGCGTTGTCAACAATGAGCAGTTCTTC.

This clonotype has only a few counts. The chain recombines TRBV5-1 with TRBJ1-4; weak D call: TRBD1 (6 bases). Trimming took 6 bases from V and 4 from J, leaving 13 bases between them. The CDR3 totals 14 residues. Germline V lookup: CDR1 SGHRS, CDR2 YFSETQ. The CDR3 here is CASKFGGLNEKLFF. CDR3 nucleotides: TGCGCCAGCAAATTTGGGGGCCTTAATGAAAAACTGTTTTTT. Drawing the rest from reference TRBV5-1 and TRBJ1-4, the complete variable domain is KAGVTQTPRYLIKTRGQQVTLSCSPISGHRSVSWYQQTPGQGLQFLFEYFSETQRNKGNFPGRFSGRQFSNSRSEMNVSTLELGDSALYLCASKFGGLNEKLFFGSGTQLSVL.

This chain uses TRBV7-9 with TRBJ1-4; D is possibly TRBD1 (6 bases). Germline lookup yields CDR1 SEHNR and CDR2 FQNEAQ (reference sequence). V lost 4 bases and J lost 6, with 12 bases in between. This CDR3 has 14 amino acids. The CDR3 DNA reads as TGTGCCAGCAGCTCGGACAGAGGAGATGAAAAACTGTTTTTT. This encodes CASSSDRGDEKLFF.

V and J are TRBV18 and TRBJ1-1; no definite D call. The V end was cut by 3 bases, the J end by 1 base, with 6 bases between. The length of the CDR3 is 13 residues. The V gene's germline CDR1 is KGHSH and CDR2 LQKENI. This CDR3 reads CASSPHGNTEAFF. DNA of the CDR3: TGTGCCAGCTCACCCCATGGGAACACTGAAGCTTTCTTT.

CDR3 sequence reads: CASRNQGGTDTQYF. Written as DNA, the CDR3 is TGTGCCAGTAGGAACCAGGGGGGCACAGATACGCAGTATTTT. V usage is TRBV19 and J usage is TRBJ2-3, with 7 positions matching TRBD1. The CDR3 spans 14 residues. The ends lost 6 bases at V and 1 base at J; junction bases unmatched: 4. Per germline, CDR1 LNHDA and CDR2 SQIVND (reference sequence).

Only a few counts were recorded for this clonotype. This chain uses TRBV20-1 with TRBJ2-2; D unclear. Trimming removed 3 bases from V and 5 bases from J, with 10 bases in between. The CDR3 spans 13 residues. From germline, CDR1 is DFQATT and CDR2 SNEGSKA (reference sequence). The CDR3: CSARMTLTGELFF. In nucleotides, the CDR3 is TGCAGTGCTAGGATGACTTTAACCGGGGAGCTGTTTTTT.

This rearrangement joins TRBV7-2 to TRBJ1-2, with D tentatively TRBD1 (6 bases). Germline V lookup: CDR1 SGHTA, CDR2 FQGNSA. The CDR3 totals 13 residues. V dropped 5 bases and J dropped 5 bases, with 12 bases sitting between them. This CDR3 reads CASSPKGGYGYTF. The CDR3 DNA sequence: TGTGCCAGCAGCCCGAAAGGGGGTTATGGCTACACCTTC.

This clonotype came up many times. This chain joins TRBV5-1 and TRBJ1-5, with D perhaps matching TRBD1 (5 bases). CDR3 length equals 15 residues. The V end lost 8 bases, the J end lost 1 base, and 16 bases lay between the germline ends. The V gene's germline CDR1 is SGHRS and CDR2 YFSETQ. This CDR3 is CARGPVEKSNQPQHF. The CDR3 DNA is TGCGCCAGGGGACCGGTGGAGAAGAGCAATCAGCCCCAGCATTTT.

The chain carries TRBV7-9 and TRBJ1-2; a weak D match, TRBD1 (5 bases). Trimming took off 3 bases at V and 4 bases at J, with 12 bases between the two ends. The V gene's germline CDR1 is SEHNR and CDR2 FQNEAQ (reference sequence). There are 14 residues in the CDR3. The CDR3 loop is CASSLKTVIYGYTF. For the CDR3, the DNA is TGTGCCAGCAGCTTGAAGACAGTTATCTATGGCTACACCTTC.

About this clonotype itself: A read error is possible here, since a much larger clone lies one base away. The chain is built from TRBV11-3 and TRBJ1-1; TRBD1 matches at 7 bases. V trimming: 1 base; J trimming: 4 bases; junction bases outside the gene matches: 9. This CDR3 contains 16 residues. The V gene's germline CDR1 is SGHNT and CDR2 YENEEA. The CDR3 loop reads CASSLGSTGRGTEAFF. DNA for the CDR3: TGTGCCAGCAGCTTAGGCTCGACAGGGAGGGGCACTGAAGCTTTCTTT. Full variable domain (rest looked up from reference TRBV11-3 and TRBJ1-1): EAGVVQSPRYKIIEKKQPVAFWCNPISGHNTLYWYLQNLGQGPELLIRYENEEAVDDSQLPKDRFSAERLKGVDSTLKIQPAELGDSAVYLCASSLGSTGRGTEAFFGQGTRLTVV.